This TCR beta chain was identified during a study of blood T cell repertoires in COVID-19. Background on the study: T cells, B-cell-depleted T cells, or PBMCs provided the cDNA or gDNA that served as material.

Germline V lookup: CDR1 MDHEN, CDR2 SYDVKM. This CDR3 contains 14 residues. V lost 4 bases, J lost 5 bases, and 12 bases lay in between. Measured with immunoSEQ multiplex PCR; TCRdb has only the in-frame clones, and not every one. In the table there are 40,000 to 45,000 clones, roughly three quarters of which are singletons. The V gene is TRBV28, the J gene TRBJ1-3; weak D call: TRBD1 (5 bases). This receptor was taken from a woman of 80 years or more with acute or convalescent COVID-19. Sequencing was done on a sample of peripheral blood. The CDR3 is CASSWAGPRNTIYF. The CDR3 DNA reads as TGTGCCAGCAGTTGGGCGGGACCAAGAAACACCATATATTTT.